This TCR beta chain was retrieved from a study of cytomegalovirus exposure and HLA in healthy donors. Study at large: Earlier results showed approximately 120 million unique TCR beta sequences derived from roughly 180 million T cells.

Both 60 Vbeta primers and 13 Jbeta primers went into the PCR. Only in-frame clones appear in the TCRdb table, and some are missing; sequencing was by immunoSEQ multiplex PCR. The table lists approximately 68,000 clones, around 75% of them singletons. The count of this clone is one. Its antigen remains unknown. Findings and limits, study-wide: In a later analysis, at a false discovery rate of 0.05, 15,000 to 20,000 TCR beta sequences were associated with HLA alleles. Reported findings show TCR beta sequences accurately forecast HLA-A and HLA-B alleles in most subjects.

This clonotype was sampled from a woman in her twenties or thirties in good health and CMV-seropositive. The source material was PBMCs.

As DNA, the CDR3 is TGCGCCAGCAGCGAGCGGGAGGGAGCCTACGAGCAGTACTTC. Translating it yields CASSEREGAYEQYF. The J gene is TRBJ2-7, the V gene TRBV5-1, with TRBD2 identical over 10 bases. CDR3 size: 14 residues. Germline lookup yields CDR1 SGHRS and CDR2 YFSETQ. V was pared by 4 bases and J by 2 bases, with 3 bases of the junction left unmatched.